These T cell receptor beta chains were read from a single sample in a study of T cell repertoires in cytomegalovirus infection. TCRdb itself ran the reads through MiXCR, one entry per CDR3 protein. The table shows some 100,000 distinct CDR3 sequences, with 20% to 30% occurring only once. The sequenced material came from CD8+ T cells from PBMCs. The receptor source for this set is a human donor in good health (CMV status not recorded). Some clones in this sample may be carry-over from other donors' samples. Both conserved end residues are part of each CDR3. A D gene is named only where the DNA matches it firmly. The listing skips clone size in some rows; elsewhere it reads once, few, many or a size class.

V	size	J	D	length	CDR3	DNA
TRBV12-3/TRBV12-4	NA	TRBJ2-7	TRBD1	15	CASSRPGQGIHEQYF	TGTGCCAGCAGTCGTCCGGGACAGGGGATCCACGAGCAGTACTTC
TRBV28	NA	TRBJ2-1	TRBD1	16	CASSPSRDRGLDEQFF	TGTGCCAGCAGTCCCTCCCGGGACAGGGGGCTCGATGAGCAGTTCTTC
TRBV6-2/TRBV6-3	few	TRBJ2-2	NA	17	CASSYGVPGQGTGELFF	TGTGCCAGCAGTTACGGGGTCCCTGGGCAGGGGACCGGGGAGCTGTTTTTT
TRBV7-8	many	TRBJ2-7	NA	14	CASSRLGGSYEQYF	TGTGCCAGCAGCCGGTTAGGGGGAAGCTACGAGCAGTACTTC
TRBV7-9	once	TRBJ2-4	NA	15	CASSLGGSAKNIQYF	TGTGCCAGCAGCTTAGGAGGATCAGCCAAAAACATTCAGTACTTC
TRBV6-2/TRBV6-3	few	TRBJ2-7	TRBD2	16	CASSYLSGGPFYEQYF	TGTGCCAGCAGTTACCTTAGCGGGGGTCCCTTCTACGAGCAGTACTTC
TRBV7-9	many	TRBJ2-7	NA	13	CASSFRTANLSDF	TGTGCCAGCAGCTTCCGGACAGCGAACCTCTCAGACTTC
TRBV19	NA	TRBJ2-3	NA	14	CASSMGAGTDTQYF	TGTGCCAGTAGTATGGGGGCCGGCACAGATACGCAGTATTTT
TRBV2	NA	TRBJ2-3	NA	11	CARGRRSTQYF	TGTGCCAGGGGGAGGCGGAGTACGCAGTATTTT
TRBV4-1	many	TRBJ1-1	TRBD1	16	CASTPGQEIYNTEAFF	TGCGCCAGTACGCCGGGACAGGAGATTTACAACACTGAAGCTTTCTTT
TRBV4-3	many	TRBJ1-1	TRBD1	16	CASSLGQGQVGTEAFF	TGCGCCAGCAGCCTCGGACAGGGCCAGGTTGGCACTGAAGCTTTCTTT